This T cell receptor beta chain originates from a study of shared clonotypes between healthy human individuals (dated by TCRdb to about 2020). The study in broad terms: A couple of women and three men aged 18 to 49 years were included in the cohort. Per donor, three plates each were used for CD4 naive and CD4 memory, two for CD8 naive, and one for CD8 memory. The study deeply sequenced blood TCR repertoires of five healthy adults to estimate repertoire size and the extent of clonotype sharing between individuals. To increase sequencing depth and limit assay-specific biases, TCR repertoire library preparation and sequencing were carried out by different laboratories using diverse techniques. Each donor's leukapheresis produced roughly between roughly 0.85 and 9.5 billion PBMCs.

Using the deep immunoSEQ assay, TCR CDR3 regions were amplified from genomic DNA by multiplex PCR. Extracted genomic DNA from each cell subset was spread evenly across all wells of several immunoSEQ 96-well plates, with each plate serving as a replicate. For sorted subsets, each replicate PCR was loaded with approximately 190 ng genomic DNA, equivalent to about 33,000 T cell genomes. Purified libraries were quantified with a Qubit 3.0 fluorometer, sized on a Bioanalyzer 2100, and re-quantified with the KAPA Library Quantification kit. A separate single-read 150-cycle Illumina NextSeq 550 flow cell was used to sequence each immunoSEQ 96-well plate. For the original study's pipeline: Because the immunoSEQ output held only junctional sequences and lacked quality scores, the filtering could not match the filtering applied to full-length reads. Sequences were annotated with PyIR, a Python wrapper for IgBLAST v1.9, using IMGT germline references to assign V/J genes and CDR3. Reads were filtered out if the reads had weak V/J assignments (E-value above 1e-6), no CDR3, stop codons, out-of-frame junctions, or ambiguous translated residues. V3J clonotypes were defined as sequences sharing an identical inferred V gene, J gene, and CDR3 amino acid sequence. To compute the percentage overlap between repertoires, the number of shared unique clonotypes was divided by the size of the smaller repertoire. RTK rarefaction, the Chao1 estimator, and Recon v2.1 estimates of unobserved clonotypes were used to assess repertoire richness. For all TCRbeta clonotypes obtained by the gDNA method from a handful of donors, generation probabilities were computed with OLGA. TCRdb limited this immuneACCESS table to in-frame rearrangements with V and J called. A share of clones is missing; checked studies link under half to unresolved V genes, and the rest is unexplained. V, J and clone size derive from that table, while D and trimming were established from the DNA sequence. The sample table shows 2 million to 2.5 million clones, and approximately 93% are seen once. The ten largest clones take up approximately 0.37% of the sample.

Points the paper makes about the study in general: When a handful of donors were compared, the shared fraction of clonotypes was 5% to 6.5% for naive CD4, around 3.5% for naive CD8, 2% to 2.5% for memory CD4, and 0.35% to 0.4% for memory CD8. Clonotypes shared by all four sorted-subset donors showed higher generation probabilities than non-shared clonotypes. Larger estimated clonotype richness was generally found for naive subsets than for memory subsets. Because the study included only a small number of donors, the genetic and exposure-history diversity represented was limited. Even with the large sequencing depth, rarefaction of the sorted-subset datasets indicated that sequencing was incomplete. Sampling was restricted to blood, and TCR repertoires in tissues likely differ from the TCR repertoires found in blood. Pairwise subsampling led to the expectation that sequencing depth would affect the degree of clonotype sharing among donors.

Healthy HIV-negative adults with no recently reported acute infections or vaccinations were included as donors. Only Caucasian adults living in Nashville, Tennessee, USA were represented among the donors. CD4+ T cells were enriched by magnetic negative selection, after which naive cells were positively selected on CD45RA and the negative fraction was taken as the memory subset. Blood was collected by leukapheresis, and PBMCs were isolated by Ficoll-Histopaque density gradient centrifugation and then cryopreserved in liquid nitrogen vapor phase. Purity and quantity of every magnetically sorted T cell population were checked by analytical flow cytometry. From each sorted fraction, genomic DNA was isolated and quantified by UV absorbance on a Nanodrop 2000c. Looking up the germline V gene yields CDR1 SGHRS and CDR2 YFSETQ. From the cysteine up to the phenylalanine, the CDR3 has a length of 13 residues. Of the read, only the CDR3 DNA is kept; its 39 bases are in frame from base 1. A distance of 6 bases separates the germline ends of V and J, which lose 0 bases and 3 bases respectively.

To note about this clone: It lacks a known antigen. A much larger clone sits a single nucleotide away, making a read error possible. Other DNA sequences in this specimen translate into the identical CDR3.

The clonotype originates from a man aged 18 to 30 in good health. Some clones in this sample may be carry-over from other donors' samples. The sequenced material came from naive CD4+ T cells from PBMCs. The cell subset or site label of this sample denotes: CD45RA+ positively selected. The rearrangement joined TRBV5-1 to TRBJ1-1; the D gene identity is not certain. The nucleotide sequence is given as TGCGCCAGCAGCTTGGGGGAGGACACTGAAGCTTTCTTT. The translation is CASSLGEDTEAFF.